This T cell receptor beta chain was sequenced in a study of blood T cell repertoires in COVID-19. On the study more broadly: The study drew acute and convalescent COVID-19 samples from the United States, Italy and Spain. The cDNA or gDNA used as material had been derived from T cells, B-cell-depleted T cells, or PBMCs.

Using immunoSEQ multiplex PCR, the repertoire was profiled, and TCRdb retains in-frame clones only, with some absent. This sample has roughly 130,000 clones, with more than 70% found just once. The V end was cut by 3 bases, the J end by 1 base, with 13 bases between. The CDR3 covers 15 residues. CDR1 DFQATT and CDR2 SNEGSKA come from the germline V gene (reference sequence). Sequenced sample: peripheral blood. The sequence was collected from a woman between 55 and 75 years old with acute or convalescent COVID-19. The chain uses TRBV20-1 and TRBJ1-5, with a possible D match to TRBD1 (5 bases). CDR3: CSASPGGGSNQPQHF. CDR3 DNA sequence: TGCAGTGCTAGTCCGGGGGGGGGAAGCAATCAGCCCCAGCATTTT.